What follows describes a single T cell receptor (beta chain). No antigen is known for it. This specimen belongs to a study of T cell responses to AZD1222 COVID-19 vaccine. Study conclusions and caveats: The study sampled repertoires only after the peak T cell response. Donors were mostly white British, more females; clonal diversity possibly underestimated.

Clones were sequenced by immunoSEQ multiplex PCR, and TCRdb holds only the in-frame ones, with some missing. The repertoire includes around 130,000 clones, about nine tenths of them detected once, and roughly 1% sits in the top ten. Germline trimming cut 4 bases from V and 6 bases from J; bases unmatched to any gene: 8. CDR3 size: 13 residues. Germline CDR1 is GTSNPN and CDR2 is SVGIG (reference sequence). The sequence was obtained from an adult who received the AZD1222 COVID-19 vaccine. This sample comprised peripheral blood, obtained 28 days after the second AZD1222 dose. The chain has TRBV30 and TRBJ1-2; 7 bases are shared with TRBD1. The CDR3 loop is CAWNPTGNNGYTF. The CDR3 DNA reads as TGTGCCTGGAACCCGACAGGGAATAATGGCTACACCTTC.